This passage covers 27 T cell receptor beta chains from one sample sequenced in a study of T cell repertoires in cytomegalovirus infection. TCRdb passed the reads through MiXCR, listing each CDR3 protein once. Seen here are some 800,000 distinct CDR3 sequences, about 31% observed once, and the top ten hold over 10%. No cognate antigen is known for these TCRs. Sequences were derived from cultured CD8+ T cells from PBMCs, sampled from culture after CMV antigen stimulation. These TCRs come from a human donor in good health (CMV status not recorded). Some clones in this sample may be carry-over from other donors' samples.

This clonotype was seen only a few times. J is TRBJ2-1 and V is TRBV14; no definite D call. CDR1 and CDR2 (germline): SGHDN, FVKESK. Trimming shortened V by 4 bases and J by 3 bases, and 10 bases separated the two germline ends. This CDR3 spans 14 amino acids. The CDR3 sequence is CASSPLTYYNEQFF. CDR3 nucleotide sequence: TGTGCCAGCAGCCCTCTGACTTACTACAATGAGCAGTTCTTC.

The rearrangement joins TRBV7-9 to TRBJ1-4, with D maybe TRBD1 (5 bases). Trimming took 4 bases from V and 8 from J, leaving 14 bases between them. This CDR3 comprises 14 residues. Germline V gene sequence: CDR1 SEHNR, CDR2 FQNEAQ (reference sequence). The CDR3 loop reads CASSSYRDEEKLFF. CDR3 coding DNA: TGTGCCAGCAGCTCCTACCGGGACGAGGAAAAACTGTTTTTT. The variable domain in full, completed from reference TRBV7-9 and TRBJ1-4, reads DTGVSQNPRHKITKRGQNVTFRCDPISEHNRLYWYRQTLGQGPEFLTYFQNEAQLEKSRLLSDRFSAERPKGSFSTLEIQRTEQGDSAMYLCASSSYRDEEKLFFGSGTQLSVL.

J is TRBJ2-2 and V is TRBV4-2; 10 bases are shared with TRBD2. V was clipped by 4 bases and J by 1 base; unmatched bases: 9. CDR3 length equals 18 residues. CDR1 is LGHNA and CDR2 is YNFKEQ in the germline V gene. CDR3 loop: CASSPRGIAGGNTGELFF. CDR3 coding DNA: TGTGCCAGCAGCCCCAGGGGGATAGCGGGGGGGAACACCGGGGAGCTGTTTTTT.

This clonotype was observed a few times. This chain joins TRBV6-5 and TRBJ2-1; TRBD1 matches 7 bases. The CDR3 covers 14 residues. V was pared by 0 bases and J by 7 bases, with 3 bases of the junction left unmatched. Germline CDR1 MNHEY, CDR2 SVGAGI. CDR3 residues: CASSYSKTGNEQFF. Here the CDR3 DNA reads TGTGCCAGCAGTTACTCAAAGACAGGGAATGAGCAGTTCTTC.

Remarks on this clonotype: The junction does not match germline at one end; this may be a read error. This sequence joins TRBV9 and TRBJ2-1; no firm D call. This CDR3 is built from 15 residues. Germline CDR1 and CDR2: SGDLS and YYNGEE. The CDR3 DNA sequence: TGTGCCAGCAGCGTAACACCTAGTCCCTACGATGAGCAGTTCTTC. Its protein product is CASSVTPSPYDEQFF.

This clonotype was counted a few times. The genes are TRBV5-4 and TRBJ1-1; 7 nucleotides match TRBD1. Germline lookup yields CDR1 SGHNT and CDR2 YYREEE (reference sequence). This CDR3 spans 17 amino acids. V gave up 0 bases and J gave up 0 bases; unmatched junction bases: 8. The CDR3 coding sequence is TGTGCCAGCAGCTTGGGGCCGGCAGGGGGACTGAACACTGAAGCTTTCTTT. Encoded protein: CASSLGPAGGLNTEAFF.

This chain joins TRBV6-6 and TRBJ2-3; weak D call: TRBD2 (6 bases). Per the germline V gene, CDR1 is MNHNY and CDR2 is SVGAGI (reference sequence). V lost 6 bases and J 1 base, leaving 17 bases between the germline ends. The CDR3 has 16 residues. CDR3 in amino acids: CASSARAGGRTDTQYF. The CDR3 bases are TGTGCCAGCAGCGCCAGAGCGGGTGGTCGCACAGATACGCAGTATTTT.

The rearrangement links TRBV7-4 to TRBJ1-2; unclear D gene. Germline CDR1 reads SGHVT; CDR2 reads SQSDAQ. This CDR3 is 14 amino acids long. The V end lost 1 base, the J end lost 4 bases, and 10 bases lay between the germline ends. The CDR3 region has the DNA TGTGCCAGCAGCTTAGGAGCCTCTGGCTATGGCTACACCTTC. It is translated as CASSLGASGYGYTF.

This clonotype was seen a handful of times. The CDR3 protein is CASSLPTGLGSGANVLTF. The CDR3 coding sequence is TGTGCCAGCAGCTTACCGACAGGCCTGGGGTCTGGGGCCAACGTCCTGACTTTC. The chain links TRBV7-6 to TRBJ2-6, with a weak D call TRBD1 (6 bases). The V gene's germline CDR1 is SGHVS and CDR2 FNYEAQ. V shed 2 bases and J shed 1 base, with 15 bases lying between them. CDR3 length: 18 residues.

The chain employs TRBV12-3 or TRBV12-4 and TRBJ2-7, with D tentatively TRBD2 (6 bases). This CDR3 spans 15 amino acids. Trimming removed 6 bases at V and 0 bases at J, with 15 bases between. This chain's CDR3 is CASRAGTHSSYEQYF. The CDR3 coding sequence is TGTGCCAGCAGAGCTGGGACTCATAGCTCCTACGAGCAGTACTTC.

Many counts were recorded for this clonotype. V is TRBV7-6 and J is TRBJ2-7, with D maybe TRBD1 (6 bases). The CDR3 sequence is 14 residues long. Germline CDR1 is SGHVS and CDR2 is FNYEAQ. V was cut by 3 bases and J by 1 base, with 10 bases left in between. CDR3 region: CASSLAGQSYEQYF. The DNA for the CDR3 is TGTGCCAGCAGCTTGGCCGGACAGTCCTACGAGCAGTACTTC.

This clonotype turned up a few times. The chain carries TRBV6-5 and TRBJ2-2; D call uncertain. CDR1 is MNHEY and CDR2 is SVGAGI in the germline V gene. V was cut by 0 bases and J by 6 bases, with 8 bases left in between. This CDR3 spans 14 amino acids. The CDR3: CASSYSLEAGELFF. The CDR3 DNA sequence: TGTGCCAGCAGTTACTCGCTAGAGGCCGGGGAGCTGTTTTTT.

This clonotype was found many times. The chain couples TRBV7-9 to TRBJ2-3; D gene unclear. The CDR3 is made up of 13 amino acids. The germline V gene encodes CDR1 SEHNR and CDR2 FQNEAQ (reference sequence). V was pared by 5 bases and J by 0 bases, with 6 bases between. CDR3 in amino acids: CASSPQSTDTQYF. CDR3 DNA sequence: TGTGCCAGCAGCCCGCAGAGCACAGATACGCAGTATTTT.

There are a few counts of this clonotype. The V and J genes are TRBV6-5 and TRBJ2-7; 10 bases map to TRBD1. The germline V gene encodes CDR1 MNHEY and CDR2 SVGAGI. The J segment lost 5 bases and the V segment lost 2 bases, leaving 6 bases of the junction unmatched. The CDR3 is made up of 15 amino acids. The CDR3 here is CASSYGDRGFDEQYF. Written as DNA, the CDR3 is TGTGCCAGCAGTTACGGGGACAGGGGTTTCGACGAGCAGTACTTC.

J is TRBJ1-1 and V is TRBV5-6, with TRBD1 matching 8 bases. V lost 0 bases and J lost 6; bases outside the gene matches: 4. Germline V gene data show CDR1 as SGHDT and CDR2 as YYEEEE. The CDR3 extends over 14 amino acids. The CDR3 region is CASSLGQGIAEAFF. The CDR3 nucleotides are TGTGCCAGCAGCTTGGGACAGGGGATCGCTGAAGCTTTCTTT.

The chain links TRBV6-8 to TRBJ2-3; perhaps TRBD2 as D (9 bases). The CDR3 contains 18 residues. The germline gives CDR1 MNHGY, CDR2 SAAAGT. V lost 2 bases, J lost 0 bases, and 18 bases lay in between. CDR3 nucleotide sequence: TGTGCCAGCAGTTACCTCAGGGGGCTAGCGGGGAGCACAGATACGCAGTATTTT. This codes for CASSYLRGLAGSTDTQYF.

The chain carries TRBV6-5 and TRBJ2-3; D is ambiguous. Trimming pared 2 bases from V and 2 bases from J, leaving 11 bases between. The CDR3 contains 15 residues. Germline V gene data show CDR1 as MNHEY and CDR2 as SVGAGI. The CDR3 coding sequence is TGTGCCAGCAGTTACGGTGTTGGGATCACAGATACGCAGTATTTT. Its translation: CASSYGVGITDTQYF.

For this clonotype: A junction end diverges from the germline sequence, so it may reflect a read error. The chain is built from TRBV28 and TRBJ1-4; D remains ambiguous. The CDR3 is made up of 12 amino acids. CDR1 and CDR2 from the germline V gene are MDHEN and SYDVKM. As DNA, the CDR3 is TGTGCCAGCAGTTCGCCGGCGGAGGGCCAGAAATTT. The encoded protein is CASSSPAEGQKF.

Comment on this clonotype: One end of the junction fails to match germline, which may point to a read error. This chain links TRBV19 with TRBJ1-5, with 7 bases lining up with TRBD1. The germline V gene encodes CDR1 LNHDA and CDR2 SQIVND (reference sequence). The CDR3 has 17 amino acids. Here the CDR3 reads CVSSTDRAHGSNQPQHF. DNA for the CDR3: TGTGTCAGTAGTACTGACAGGGCCCACGGTAGCAATCAGCCCCAGCATTTT.

This clonotype was seen only a few times. CDR3 coding DNA: TGTGCCACCAGCAGAGACGCCGAAAGCACAGATACGCAGTATTTT. It translates to CATSRDAESTDTQYF. This chain joins TRBV15 and TRBJ2-3; no clear D gene. This CDR3 region has 15 residues. The germline V gene encodes CDR1 LNHNV and CDR2 YYDKDF (reference sequence). V shed 0 bases and J shed 0 bases, with 7 bases lying between them.

In its sample, this clonotype was seen many times. The chain is built from TRBV7-2 and TRBJ2-1; possibly TRBD2 for D (6 bases). Trimming took off 1 base at V and 0 bases at J, with 10 bases between the two ends. Germline CDR1 and CDR2: SGHTA and FQGNSA. The CDR3 is made up of 16 amino acids. The CDR3 protein is CASSLDAGSSYNEQFF. For the CDR3, the DNA is TGTGCCAGCAGCTTAGACGCGGGAAGCTCCTACAATGAGCAGTTCTTC.

The V and J genes are TRBV5-6 and TRBJ2-7; D is perhaps TRBD1 or TRBD2 (5 bases each). The V and J ends lost 4 bases and 3 bases respectively, with 14 bases between them. The CDR3 runs to 14 residues. Germline CDR1 reads SGHDT; CDR2 reads YYEEEE. The CDR3 loop reads CASSTGTDDYEQYV. CDR3 sequence (DNA): TGTGCCAGCAGCACCGGGACGGACGACTACGAGCAGTACGTC.

CDR3: CSVAGTSNTGELFF. CDR3 nucleotide sequence: TGCAGCGTTGCCGGGACATCTAACACCGGGGAGCTGTTTTTT. This chain links TRBV29-1 with TRBJ2-2; D may be TRBD1 (6 bases). CDR1 is SQVTM and CDR2 is ANQGSEA in the germline V gene. V dropped 4 bases and J dropped 2 bases, with 11 bases sitting between them. The CDR3 runs to 14 residues.

This clonotype has a handful of counts. The rearrangement uses TRBV5-1 and TRBJ2-3, with 8 bases that match TRBD2. The CDR3 loop spans 14 amino acids. The germline V gene encodes CDR1 SGHRS and CDR2 YFSETQ. The ends lost 0 bases at V and 5 bases at J; junction bases unmatched: 2. This CDR3 is CASSLDSGGDTQYF. CDR3 nucleotides: TGCGCCAGCAGCTTGGACAGCGGGGGAGATACGCAGTATTTT.

The J gene is TRBJ2-1, the V gene TRBV20-1, with TRBD2 matching 10 bases. Germline values: CDR1 DFQATT, CDR2 SNEGSKA (reference sequence). V lost 0 bases and J lost 9; bases outside the gene matches: 14. This CDR3 is 17 amino acids long. The CDR3 reads CSARDLRTSGRVGEQFF. The CDR3 coding sequence is TGCAGTGCTAGAGATCTTCGGACTAGCGGCCGTGTCGGTGAGCAGTTCTTC.

The V call is TRBV20-1, the J call TRBJ2-3, with 11 bases matching TRBD2. CDR3 length equals 16 residues. J was trimmed by 1 base and V by 3 bases; bases with no gene match: 6. The germline gives CDR1 DFQATT, CDR2 SNEGSKA (reference sequence). CDR3 DNA: TGCAGTGCTAGTGACTCTAGCGGGGGGCGCACAGATACGCAGTATTTT. This codes for CSASDSSGGRTDTQYF.

DNA of the CDR3: TGTGCCAGCAGTTTATCGACCGACTTCAATGAGCAGTTCTTC. It codes for CASSLSTDFNEQFF. J is TRBJ2-1 and V is TRBV27; D remains unclear. This CDR3 spans 14 amino acids. Germline values: CDR1 MNHEY, CDR2 SMNVEV (reference sequence). Trimming left V 0 bases short and J 6 bases short, with 9 bases between.